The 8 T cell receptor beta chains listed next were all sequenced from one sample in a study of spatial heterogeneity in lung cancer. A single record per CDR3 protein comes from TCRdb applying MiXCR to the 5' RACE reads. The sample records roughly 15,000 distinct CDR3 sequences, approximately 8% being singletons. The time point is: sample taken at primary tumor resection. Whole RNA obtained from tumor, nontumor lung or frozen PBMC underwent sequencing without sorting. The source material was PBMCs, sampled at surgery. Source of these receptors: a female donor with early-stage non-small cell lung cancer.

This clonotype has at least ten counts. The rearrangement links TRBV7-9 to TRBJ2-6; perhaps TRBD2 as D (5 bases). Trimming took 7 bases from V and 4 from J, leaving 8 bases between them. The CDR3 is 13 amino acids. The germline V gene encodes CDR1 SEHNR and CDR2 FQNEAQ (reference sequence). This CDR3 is CASIGGGANVLTF. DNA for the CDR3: TGTGCCAGCATCGGAGGAGGGGCCAACGTCCTGACTTTC.

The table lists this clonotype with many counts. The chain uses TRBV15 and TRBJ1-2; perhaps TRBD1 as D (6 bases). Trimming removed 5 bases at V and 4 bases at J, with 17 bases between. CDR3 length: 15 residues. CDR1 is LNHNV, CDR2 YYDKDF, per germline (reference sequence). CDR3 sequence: CATSEGRGGAYGYTF. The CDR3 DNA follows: TGTGCCACCAGCGAGGGCCGGGGGGGCGCCTATGGCTACACCTTC.

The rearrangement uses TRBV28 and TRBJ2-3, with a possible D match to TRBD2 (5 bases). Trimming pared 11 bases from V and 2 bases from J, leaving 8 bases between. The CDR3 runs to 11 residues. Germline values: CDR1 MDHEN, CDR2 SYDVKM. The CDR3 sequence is CAQDYTDTQYF. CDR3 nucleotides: TGTGCCCAAGACTACACAGATACGCAGTATTTT.

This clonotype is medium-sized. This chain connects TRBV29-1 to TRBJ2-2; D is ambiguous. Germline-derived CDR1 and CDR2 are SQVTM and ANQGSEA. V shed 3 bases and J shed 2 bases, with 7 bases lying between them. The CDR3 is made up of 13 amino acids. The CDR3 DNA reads TGCAGCGTTGATCGGCAAAACACCGGGGAGCTGTTTTTT. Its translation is CSVDRQNTGELFF.

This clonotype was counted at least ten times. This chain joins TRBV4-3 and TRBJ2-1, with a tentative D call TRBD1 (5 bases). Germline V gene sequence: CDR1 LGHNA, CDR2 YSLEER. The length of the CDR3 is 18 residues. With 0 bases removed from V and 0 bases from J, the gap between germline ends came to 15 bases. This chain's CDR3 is CASSQDPNRLSSYNEQFF. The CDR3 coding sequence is TGCGCCAGCAGCCAAGACCCGAACAGGCTGAGCTCCTACAATGAGCAGTTCTTC.

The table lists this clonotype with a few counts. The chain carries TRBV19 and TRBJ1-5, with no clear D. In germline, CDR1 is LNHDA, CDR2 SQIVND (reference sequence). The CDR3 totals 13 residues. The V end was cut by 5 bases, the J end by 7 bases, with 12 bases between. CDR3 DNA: TGTGCCAGTAGTTACTTCGGCGAACAGCCCCAGCATTTT. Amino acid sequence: CASSYFGEQPQHF.

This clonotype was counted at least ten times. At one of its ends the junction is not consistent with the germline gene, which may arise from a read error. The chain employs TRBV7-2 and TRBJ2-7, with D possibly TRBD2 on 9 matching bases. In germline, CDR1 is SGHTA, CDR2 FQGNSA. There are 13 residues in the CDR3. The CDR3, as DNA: TGTGCCAGCAGCGCGGGAGGGACAGGACAACGGCACTTC. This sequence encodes CASSAGGTGQRHF.

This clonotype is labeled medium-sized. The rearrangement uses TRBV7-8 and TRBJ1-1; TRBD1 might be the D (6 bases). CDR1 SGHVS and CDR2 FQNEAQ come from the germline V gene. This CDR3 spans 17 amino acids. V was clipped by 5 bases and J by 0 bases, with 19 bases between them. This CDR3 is CASSRSAGARLNTEAFF. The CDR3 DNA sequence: TGTGCCAGCAGCCGCTCGGCAGGGGCCCGCTTGAACACTGAAGCTTTCTTT.